The sequence of this TCR beta chain was determined in a study of T cells in Graves' hyperthyroidism and ophthalmopathy. Points from the study as a whole: Model output signaled ophthalmopathy a median roughly 6 months ahead of onset. Most thyroid clonotypes that were expanded above 0.001 also turned up in blood.

The study excluded patients with uncontrolled infection, other autoimmune disease, pregnancy or lactation. At least ten counts were recorded for this clonotype. Its target is not known. The CDR3 regions of TCR beta were amplified from RNA transcripts. In the first-round RT-PCR of the TCR CDR3, the HTBI primer set was used. TCRdb re-called the multiplex PCR reads with MiXCR, one entry per CDR3 protein. Of about 700,000 distinct CDR3 sequences in the sample, about 45% are singletons; the top ten hold less than 9%. The V gene's germline CDR1 is WSHSY and CDR2 SAAADI. V was cut by 7 bases and J by 2 bases, with 11 bases left in between. The CDR3 totals 13 residues.

Sequences were obtained from peripheral blood or thyroid tissue (not recorded which). The origin of this receptor is an adult man with Graves' disease, either hyperthyroidism or ophthalmopathy (not recorded which). This chain connects TRBV10-2 to TRBJ1-2; D is unclear. CDR3 bases: TGCGCCAGCACTGCGACACGAAACTATGGCTACACCTTC. It codes for CASTATRNYGYTF.